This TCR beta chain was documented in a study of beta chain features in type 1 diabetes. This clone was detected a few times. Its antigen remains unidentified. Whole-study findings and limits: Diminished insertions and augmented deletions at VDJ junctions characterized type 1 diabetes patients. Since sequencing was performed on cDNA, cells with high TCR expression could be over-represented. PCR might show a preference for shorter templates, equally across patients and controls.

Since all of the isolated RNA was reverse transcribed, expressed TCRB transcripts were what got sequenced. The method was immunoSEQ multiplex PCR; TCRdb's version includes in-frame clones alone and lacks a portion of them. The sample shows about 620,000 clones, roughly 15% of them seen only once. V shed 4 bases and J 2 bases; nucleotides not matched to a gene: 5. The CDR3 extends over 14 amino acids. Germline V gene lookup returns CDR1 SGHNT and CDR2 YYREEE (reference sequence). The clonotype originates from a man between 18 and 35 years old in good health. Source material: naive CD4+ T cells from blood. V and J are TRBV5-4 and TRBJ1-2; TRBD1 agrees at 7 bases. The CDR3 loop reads CASSQSTGNYGYTF. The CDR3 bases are TGTGCCAGCAGCCAATCGACAGGGAACTATGGCTACACCTTC.